The rows below give T cell receptor beta chains drawn from one sample of a study of blood T cell repertoires in COVID-19. Data came from immunoSEQ multiplex PCR; TCRdb stores just in-frame clones and leaves some out. This table holds around 97,000 clones, approximately 84% found once. Sequencing was performed on peripheral blood. The receptors were gathered from a man in his 70s with acute or convalescent COVID-19. Both conserved end residues are part of each CDR3. D genes are given only for firm matches. The listing skips clone size in some rows; elsewhere it reads once, few, many or a size class.

j_call	d_call	clone_size	cdr3_length	v_call	cdr3_aa	cdr3_nt
TRBJ2-4	NA	NA	13	TRBV18	CASSTLARDIQYF	TGTGCCAGCTCAACGCTTGCCAGGGACATTCAGTACTTC
TRBJ1-2	NA	NA	13	TRBV27	CASRVSVNYGYTF	TGTGCCAGCAGGGTCTCAGTTAACTATGGCTACACCTTC
TRBJ2-1	TRBD2	NA	15	TRBV7-3	CASSWTSGGPNEQFF	TGTGCCAGCAGCTGGACTAGCGGGGGGCCAAATGAGCAGTTCTTC
TRBJ2-2	NA	NA	15	TRBV6-5	CASRVQGGSTGELFF	TGTGCCAGCAGGGTACAGGGAGGGAGTACCGGGGAGCTGTTTTTT
TRBJ2-2	NA	NA	15	TRBV19	CASTKDIPNTGELFF	TGTGCCAGTACCAAAGACATCCCTAACACCGGGGAGCTGTTTTTT
TRBJ1-2	TRBD1	NA	17	TRBV15	CATSSGYQGQVSDGYTF	TGTGCCACCAGCAGTGGATACCAGGGACAGGTTAGCGATGGCTACACCTTC
TRBJ1-2	TRBD1	NA	14	TRBV2	CASSQTGTGHGYTF	TGTGCCAGCAGTCAGACCGGGACAGGGCATGGCTACACCTTC
TRBJ1-4	NA	NA	15	TRBV19	CASTPPGATNEKLFF	TGTGCCAGCACCCCCCCAGGGGCAACTAATGAAAAACTGTTTTTT
TRBJ1-2	NA	NA	18	TRBV7-9	CASSLALPGQHHNYGYTF	TGTGCCAGCAGCTTAGCGCTCCCAGGGCAACACCATAACTATGGCTACACCTTC
TRBJ1-2	TRBD1	NA	14	TRBV24-1	CATRGQGAHNGYTF	TGTGCCACCAGGGGACAGGGGGCGCATAATGGCTACACCTTC
TRBJ2-1	TRBD1	NA	15	TRBV28	CASSAPGQVYNEQFF	TGTGCCAGCAGCGCCCCAGGACAGGTTTACAATGAGCAGTTCTTC
TRBJ1-2	TRBD1	NA	15	TRBV12-5	CASGRDRGGRGGYTF	TGTGCTAGTGGTAGGGACAGGGGGGGAAGGGGTGGCTACACCTTC
TRBJ2-7	NA	NA	13	TRBV3-1/TRBV3-2	CASSNRQGGEQYF	TGTGCCAGCAGCAACAGACAGGGAGGCGAGCAGTACTTC
TRBJ1-2	TRBD1	few	14	TRBV6-5	CASSNGGQIYGYTF	TGTGCCAGCAGTAACGGGGGACAGATCTATGGCTACACCTTC
TRBJ1-6	TRBD1	few	13	TRBV18	CASQGVENSPLHF	TGTGCCAGCCAGGGGGTTGAGAATTCACCCCTCCACTTT
TRBJ1-3	NA	few	15	TRBV10-1	CASSESAVAGNTIYF	TGCGCCAGCAGTGAGTCAGCGGTAGCGGGAAACACCATATATTTT
TRBJ2-1	TRBD2	NA	16	TRBV4-2	CASSQVGASGSDEQFF	TGTGCCAGCAGCCAAGTTGGGGCTAGCGGAAGCGATGAGCAGTTCTTC
TRBJ2-7	TRBD2	NA	16	TRBV9	CASSVSLSGRADEQYF	TGTGCCAGCAGCGTATCCCTTAGCGGGAGGGCCGACGAGCAGTACTTC
TRBJ1-1	NA	few	15	TRBV3-1/TRBV3-2	CASSQDMGPTPVAFF	TGTGCCAGCAGCCAAGATATGGGGCCCACTCCGGTCGCTTTCTTT
TRBJ2-1	TRBD1	NA	15	TRBV6-6	CASSPGQGLSNEQFF	TGTGCCAGCAGTCCGGGACAGGGCCTTAGCAATGAGCAGTTCTTC
TRBJ2-1	NA	few	13	TRBV29-1	CSVGISGPGAQFF	TGCAGCGTTGGTATTAGCGGACCTGGGGCGCAGTTCTTC
TRBJ2-2	TRBD2	NA	14	TRBV5-1	CASSLGTSSRELFF	TGCGCCAGCAGCCTCGGGACTAGCTCTCGGGAGCTGTTTTTT
TRBJ1-5	TRBD1	NA	16	TRBV4-1	CASSQGLGTGVQPQHF	TGCGCCAGCAGCCAAGGCCTTGGGACAGGGGTGCAGCCCCAGCATTTT
TRBJ1-4	TRBD1	NA	15	TRBV30	CAWSRDRGEYEKLFF	TGTGCCTGGAGTAGAGACAGGGGAGAGTATGAAAAACTGTTTTTT
TRBJ2-3	NA	NA	18	TRBV18	CASSPPGLARYGTDTQYF	TGTGCCAGCTCACCACCGGGGCTAGCGAGGTATGGCACAGATACGCAGTATTTT
TRBJ2-1	TRBD2	NA	14	TRBV14	CASSPGLAVDEQFF	TGTGCCAGCAGTCCCGGACTAGCGGTCGATGAGCAGTTCTTC
TRBJ2-3	TRBD2	NA	16	TRBV3-1/TRBV3-2	CASSQEKRGGADTQYF	TGTGCCAGCAGCCAAGAGAAGCGGGGGGGCGCAGATACGCAGTATTTT
TRBJ2-5	NA	NA	15	TRBV4-2	CASSESGDSQETQYF	TGTGCCAGCAGCGAAAGTGGGGACTCGCAAGAGACCCAGTACTTC
TRBJ2-2	NA	NA	15	TRBV5-1	CASSPGHINTGELFF	TGCGCCAGCAGCCCGGGACACATAAACACCGGGGAGCTGTTTTTT
TRBJ1-5	NA	NA	15	TRBV7-2	CASSLRAGNNQPQHF	TGTGCCAGCAGCTTAAGAGCAGGGAACAATCAGCCCCAGCATTTT
TRBJ2-7	NA	NA	14	TRBV7-9	CASSLVASSYEQYF	TGTGCCAGCAGCTTGGTAGCTAGCTCCTACGAGCAGTACTTC
TRBJ2-1	NA	NA	15	TRBV7-6	CASSLAGAGMYEQFF	TGTGCCAGCAGCTTAGCGGGGGCCGGGATGTATGAGCAGTTCTTC
TRBJ1-6	NA	NA	13	TRBV5-4	CASSFEHNSPLHF	TGTGCCAGCAGCTTCGAGCATAATTCACCCCTCCACTTT